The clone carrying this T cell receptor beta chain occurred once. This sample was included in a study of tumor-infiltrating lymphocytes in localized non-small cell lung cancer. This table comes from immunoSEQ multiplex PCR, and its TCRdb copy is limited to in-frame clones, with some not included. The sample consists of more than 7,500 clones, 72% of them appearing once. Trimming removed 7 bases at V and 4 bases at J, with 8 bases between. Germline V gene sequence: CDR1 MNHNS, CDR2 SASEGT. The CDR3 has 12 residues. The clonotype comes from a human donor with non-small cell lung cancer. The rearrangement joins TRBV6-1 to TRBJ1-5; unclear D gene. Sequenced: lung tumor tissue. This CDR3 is CASTRYNQPQHF. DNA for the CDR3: TGTGCCAGCACCCGTTATAATCAGCCCCAGCATTTT.